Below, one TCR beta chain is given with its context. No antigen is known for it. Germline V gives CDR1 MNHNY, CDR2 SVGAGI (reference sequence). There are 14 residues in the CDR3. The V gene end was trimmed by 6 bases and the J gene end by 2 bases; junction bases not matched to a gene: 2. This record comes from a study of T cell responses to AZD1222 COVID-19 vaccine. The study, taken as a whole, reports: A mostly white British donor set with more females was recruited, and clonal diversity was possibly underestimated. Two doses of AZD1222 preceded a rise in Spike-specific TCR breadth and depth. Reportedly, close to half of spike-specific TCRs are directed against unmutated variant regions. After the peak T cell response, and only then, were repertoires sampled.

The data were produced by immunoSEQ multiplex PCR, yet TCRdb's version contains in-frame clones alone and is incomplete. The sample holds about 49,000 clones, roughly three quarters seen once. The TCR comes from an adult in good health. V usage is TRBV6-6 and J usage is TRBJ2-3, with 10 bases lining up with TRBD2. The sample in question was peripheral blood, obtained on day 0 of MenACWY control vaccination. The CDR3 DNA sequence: TGTGCCAGCAGACTAGCGGGATTCACAGATACGCAGTATTTT. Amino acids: CASRLAGFTDTQYF.